This T cell receptor (beta chain) came from a study of blood T cell repertoires in COVID-19. Study-wide background: PBMCs, B-cell-depleted T cells, or T cells provided the cDNA or gDNA that made up the material.

Libraries were prepared by immunoSEQ multiplex PCR; TCRdb keeps only in-frame clonotypes and omits some of them. There are 150,000 to 200,000 clones in the sample; 80% occur only once, and around 5.9% lies in the top ten. CDR1 and CDR2 (germline): SGHRS, YFSETQ. The CDR3 has 14 residues. V was clipped by 0 bases and J by 9 bases; unmatched bases: 8. Adults between roughly 18 and 95 years of age took part from 20 to 25 US areas. For recovered donors of Cohort 3, there were two negative PCRs, clearance, or symptom resolution. V and J are TRBV5-1 and TRBJ1-1; TRBD1 matches at 7 bases. This TCR was recovered from a middle-aged man who had recovered from COVID-19. Input material: PBMCs or T cells enriched from blood (not recorded which). The CDR3 is CASSLGEGAGKAFF. CDR3 DNA sequence: TGCGCCAGCAGCTTGGGAGAGGGGGCGGGTAAAGCTTTCTTT.